The 28 T cell receptor beta chains below all came from one sample that was sequenced in a study of blood T cell repertoires in COVID-19 (dated by TCRdb to 2019 to 2021). The protocol used for the library was the immunoSEQ multiplex PCR assay. TCRdb stores this immuneACCESS table with in-frame sequences only. Part of the clones is absent; in the studies checked, under half of the shortfall reflects unresolved V genes, and no reason is known for the rest. The sample yields around 130,000 clones; around three quarters were counted once. The top ten constitute about a tenth of the sample. Sequenced: peripheral blood. These receptors were obtained from a human donor in a cohort sampled during active COVID-19.

This clone was found a few times. The chain recombines TRBV27 with TRBJ2-3; 9 positions match TRBD2. CDR3 length: 14 amino acids. CDR1 and CDR2 from the germline V gene are MNHEY and SMNVEV (reference sequence). The V gene end was trimmed by 7 bases and the J gene end by 4 bases; junction bases not matched to a gene: 6. CDR3 nucleotide sequence: TGTGCCAGCATGCTAGCGGGGCCCCCAGATACGCAGTATTTT. This codes for CASMLAGPPDTQYF.

The CDR3 region has the DNA TGTGCCAGCGGCACTAGCCTACTGGAGACCCAGTACTTC. It codes for CASGTSLLETQYF. This chain connects TRBV11-2 to TRBJ2-5, with D possibly matching TRBD2 (6 bases). This CDR3 comprises 13 residues. Trimming took off 8 bases at V and 5 bases at J, with 15 bases between the two ends. Germline CDR1 SGHAT, CDR2 FQNNGV. Filled out from reference TRBV11-2 and TRBJ2-5, the complete variable domain reads EAGVAQSPRYKIIEKRQSVAFWCNPISGHATLYWYQQILGQGPKLLIQFQNNGVVDDSQLPKDRFSAERLKGVDSTLKIQPAKLEDSAVYLCASGTSLLETQYFGPGTRLLVL.

The chain combines TRBV3-1 (or the pseudogene TRBV3-2) with TRBJ2-5; D perhaps matches TRBD2 (6 bases). With 5 bases removed from V and 5 bases from J, the gap between germline ends came to 18 bases. The CDR3 contains 15 residues. Germline V CDR1 and CDR2: LGHDT, YNNKEL (reference sequence). Here the CDR3 DNA reads TGTGCCAGCAGCGTCACTCCGGGGGTAGGGGAGACCCAGTACTTC. Its protein is CASSVTPGVGETQYF.

This rearrangement joins TRBV2 to TRBJ2-7; D is perhaps TRBD2 (6 bases). The CDR3 has 14 amino acids. The ends were cut back, 7 bases at V and 3 bases at J, with 16 bases in the middle. Germline CDR1 SNHLY, CDR2 FYNNEI. This chain's CDR3 is CASTAGRDRYEQYF. CDR3 nucleotides: TGTGCCAGCACCGCAGGGCGGGACCGCTACGAGCAGTACTTC.

This clone was seen only once. This chain connects TRBV7-9 to TRBJ2-7; 8 bases are a match to TRBD1. Per the germline V gene, CDR1 is SEHNR and CDR2 is FQNEAQ (reference sequence). The CDR3 length is 14 residues. V lost 2 bases, J lost 1 base, and 1 base stayed unmatched. CDR3 nucleotide sequence: TGTGCCAGCAGCTTACAGGGGGCGTCCTACGAGCAGTACTTC. It codes for CASSLQGASYEQYF. The variable domain in full, with the rest retrieved from reference TRBV7-9 and TRBJ2-7, is DTGVSQNPRHKITKRGQNVTFRCDPISEHNRLYWYRQTLGQGPEFLTYFQNEAQLEKSRLLSDRFSAERPKGSFSTLEIQRTEQGDSAMYLCASSLQGASYEQYFGPGTRLTVT.

The V and J genes are TRBV11-3 and TRBJ2-2; D is perhaps TRBD1 (6 bases). The length of the CDR3 is 14 residues. Germline CDR1 SGHNT, CDR2 YENEEA. V shed 5 bases and J shed 0 bases, with 7 bases lying between them. CDR3 coding DNA: TGTGCCAGCAGCACAGGGCCGAACACCGGGGAGCTGTTTTTT. Amino acids: CASSTGPNTGELFF.

The rearrangement joins TRBV5-1 to TRBJ2-1; 9 nucleotides match TRBD1. Germline loops: CDR1 SGHRS, CDR2 YFSETQ. The CDR3 is 16 amino acids. Unmatched junction bases numbered 10, after V lost 4 bases and J lost 5 bases. The CDR3, as DNA: TGCGCCAGCAGCCGTCGACGGACAGGGGCAAACAATGAGCAGTTCTTC. This codes for CASSRRRTGANNEQFF.

This clone was seen a single time. The rearrangement joins TRBV7-2 to TRBJ1-1; D unresolved. The CDR3 sequence is 13 residues long. V gave up 3 bases and J gave up 7 bases, with 12 bases separating them. The germline V gene encodes CDR1 SGHTA and CDR2 FQGNSA. CDR3 coding DNA: TGTGCCAGCAGCTTTGAAGCGGGTTTTGAAGCTTTCTTT. Translation gives CASSFEAGFEAFF.

V gene TRBV5-4 combines with J gene TRBJ2-3, with TRBD2 matching 8 bases. J was trimmed by 4 bases and V by 3 bases; bases with no gene match: 10. The CDR3 consists of 16 residues. In germline, CDR1 is SGHNT, CDR2 YYREEE (reference sequence). The CDR3 is CASSSPRGGLADTQYF. The DNA for the CDR3 is TGTGCCAGCAGCTCCCCCCGGGGGGGGCTCGCAGATACGCAGTATTTT. Based on the CDR3 plus reference TRBV5-4 and TRBJ2-3, the full variable domain is ETGVTQSPTHLIKTRGQQVTLRCSSQSGHNTVSWYQQALGQGPQFIFQYYREEENGRGNFPPRFSGLQFPNYSSELNVNALELDDSALYLCASSSPRGGLADTQYFGPGTRLTVL.

This clone was detected only once. The J gene is TRBJ1-6, the V gene TRBV4-2; D ambiguous. The V end lost 0 bases, the J end lost 12 bases, and 18 bases lay between the germline ends. This CDR3 is built from 16 residues. Germline CDR1 is LGHNA and CDR2 is YNFKEQ. CDR3 in DNA: TGTGCCAGCAGCCAAGAATCGGCAGACCGGCGGGGACCCCTCCACTTT. The encoded protein is CASSQESADRRGPLHF.

The chain recombines TRBV11-2 with TRBJ2-3, with 10 nucleotides matching TRBD2. Germline V gives CDR1 SGHAT, CDR2 FQNNGV. This CDR3 contains 15 residues. V gave up 4 bases and J gave up 2 bases; unmatched junction bases: 3. CDR3 sequence (DNA): TGTGCCAGCAGCTGGACTAGCGGATACACAGATACGCAGTATTTT. It encodes CASSWTSGYTDTQYF.

The rearrangement links TRBV12-3 or TRBV12-4 to TRBJ2-1, with D possibly being TRBD2 (6 bases). The CDR3 spans 13 residues. V shed 5 bases and J shed 7 bases, with 12 bases lying between them. Here the CDR3 reads CASSGTPGNEQFF. CDR3 sequence (DNA): TGTGCCAGCAGTGGGACTCCTGGGAATGAGCAGTTCTTC.

The rearrangement links TRBV5-4 to TRBJ2-3; possible D gene TRBD2, 5 bases. The germline V gene encodes CDR1 SGHNT and CDR2 YYREEE (reference sequence). This CDR3 comprises 15 residues. V lost 0 bases and J lost 0, with 8 bases in between. For the CDR3, the DNA is TGTGCCAGCAGCTTGGAGCGGCAAAGCACAGATACGCAGTATTTT. Residues: CASSLERQSTDTQYF.

The table lists this clone with a few counts. This rearrangement joins TRBV28 to TRBJ2-5, with 13 bases fitting TRBD2. Germline V lookup: CDR1 MDHEN, CDR2 SYDVKM. Germline trimming cut 0 bases from V and 5 bases from J; bases unmatched to any gene: 3. This CDR3 region has 16 residues. The CDR3 protein is CASSLWGLAGYETQYF. CDR3 sequence (DNA): TGTGCCAGCAGTTTATGGGGACTAGCGGGGTATGAGACCCAGTACTTC.

This clone was picked up a small number of times. This chain connects TRBV3-1 (or the pseudogene TRBV3-2) to TRBJ2-1; the match to TRBD2 covers 9 bases. Germline V gene data show CDR1 as LGHDT and CDR2 as YNNKEL (reference sequence). The V gene end was trimmed by 4 bases and the J gene end by 12 bases; junction bases not matched to a gene: 13. There are 15 residues in the CDR3. The CDR3 bases are TGTGCCAGCAGCCGCTCCCTGGCGGGGGGGCGGGGGCAGTTCTTC. As protein: CASSRSLAGGRGQFF.

This chain's CDR3 is CASRGTGGEQYF. CDR3 nucleotide sequence: TGTGCCAGCAGGGGAACAGGGGGCGAGCAGTACTTC. The genes are TRBV6-5 and TRBJ2-7; TRBD1 agrees at 8 bases. The CDR3 extends over 12 amino acids. The ends lost 6 bases at V and 6 bases at J; junction bases unmatched: 4. Germline CDR1 reads MNHEY; CDR2 reads SVGAGI.

The rearrangement links TRBV11-2 to TRBJ1-2; a weak D match, TRBD1 (6 bases). The V end was cut by 5 bases, the J end by 3 bases, with 13 bases between. Per the germline V gene, CDR1 is SGHAT and CDR2 is FQNNGV. This CDR3 has 14 residues. The CDR3 sequence is CASSQQGSYYGYTF. CDR3 nucleotide sequence: TGTGCCAGCAGCCAACAGGGCTCTTACTATGGCTACACCTTC.

The V call is TRBV28, the J call TRBJ1-5, with 8 bases aligning to TRBD1. Germline V lookup: CDR1 MDHEN, CDR2 SYDVKM. V was pared by 4 bases and J by 7 bases, with 15 bases of the junction left unmatched. There are 17 residues in the CDR3. The CDR3 nucleotides read TGTGCCAGCAGTTCCTTTTCCGGGACAGGTACTCGGCAGCCCCAGCATTTT. As protein: CASSSFSGTGTRQPQHF.

The J gene is TRBJ1-2, the V gene TRBV5-6, with a weak D call TRBD1 (6 bases). Per the germline V gene, CDR1 is SGHDT and CDR2 is YYEEEE. This CDR3 is 16 amino acids long. The V gene lost 4 bases and the J gene lost 3 bases, with 19 bases spanning the gap. CDR3 sequence (DNA): TGTGCCAGCAGCCCAGCGACAGGAACCCACTACTATGGCTACACCTTC. Amino acids: CASSPATGTHYYGYTF.

This clone was recorded once. J is TRBJ2-7 and V is TRBV27, with 8 nucleotides matching TRBD1. V trimming: 5 bases; J trimming: 0 bases; junction bases outside the gene matches: 6. The CDR3 is made up of 15 amino acids. The germline gives CDR1 MNHEY, CDR2 SMNVEV (reference sequence). CDR3 bases: TGTGCCAGCAGTGAGGACAGGGTGGGCTCCTACGAGCAGTACTTC. It yields the protein CASSEDRVGSYEQYF.

The V call is TRBV7-9, the J call TRBJ2-7, with 8 bases identical to TRBD1. V shed 1 base, J shed 2 bases, and the junction held 4 bases outside the gene matches. CDR1 SEHNR and CDR2 FQNEAQ come from the germline V gene (reference sequence). The length of the CDR3 is 15 residues. CDR3 region: CASSLGYRGAYEQYF. CDR3 DNA: TGTGCCAGCAGCTTAGGGTACAGGGGGGCCTACGAGCAGTACTTC.

The rearrangement links TRBV20-1 to TRBJ2-7, with D possibly matching TRBD1 (5 bases). Trimming left V 3 bases short and J 2 bases short, with 11 bases between. CDR1 and CDR2 (germline): DFQATT, SNEGSKA (reference sequence). This CDR3 comprises 13 residues. DNA of the CDR3: TGCAGTGCTAGTACAGGATTCACCTACGAGCAGTACTTC. This encodes CSASTGFTYEQYF.

V gene TRBV7-9 combines with J gene TRBJ2-7, with a possible D match to TRBD2 (6 bases). The CDR3 consists of 13 residues. CDR1 SEHNR and CDR2 FQNEAQ come from the germline V gene (reference sequence). V gave up 4 bases and J gave up 8 bases, with 15 bases separating them. CDR3 in amino acids: CASSSPRRDQQYF. DNA for the CDR3: TGTGCCAGCAGCTCCCCTAGGAGGGATCAGCAGTACTTC.

This clone was found once. The chain has TRBV27 and TRBJ2-2, with 10 bases fitting TRBD2. The V gene end was trimmed by 6 bases and the J gene end by 7 bases; junction bases not matched to a gene: 8. CDR1 is MNHEY, CDR2 SMNVEV, per germline (reference sequence). CDR3 length equals 15 residues. As DNA, the CDR3 is TGTGCCAGCAGCCGCCAAGCGGGGGGGATCGGGGAGCTGTTTTTT. This gives the protein CASSRQAGGIGELFF.

This clone appeared once. This chain joins TRBV25-1 and TRBJ2-3; 9 positions agree with TRBD2. The V and J ends lost 6 bases and 2 bases, in that order; junction bases with no gene match: 6. Germline V gives CDR1 MGHDK, CDR2 SYGVNS. CDR3 length equals 15 residues. Here the CDR3 reads CASSQAGGVTDTQYF. The CDR3 coding sequence is TGTGCCAGCAGCCAAGCGGGGGGCGTCACAGATACGCAGTATTTT.

This rearrangement joins TRBV6-4 to TRBJ1-2; D remains unclear. Trimming took off 6 bases at V and 3 bases at J, with 29 bases between the two ends. The CDR3 has 19 amino acids. Germline V gene lookup returns CDR1 MRHNA and CDR2 SNTAGT. CDR3 sequence reads: CASSPMSGLEGRPYYGYTF. The CDR3 DNA reads TGTGCCAGCAGCCCGATGTCGGGATTGGAAGGACGACCATACTATGGCTACACCTTC.

This chain joins TRBV24-1 and TRBJ2-1; D is unclear. This CDR3 region has 13 residues. CDR1 and CDR2 from the germline V gene are KGHDR and SFDVKD. The V and J ends lost 5 bases and 3 bases respectively, with 7 bases between them. The CDR3 sequence: CATSVTDYNEQFF. DNA for the CDR3: TGTGCCACCAGTGTAACTGACTACAATGAGCAGTTCTTC.

The CDR3 sequence is CASSYIRTGGSYGYTF. The CDR3 bases are TGTGCCAGCAGTTATATCCGGACAGGGGGAAGCTATGGCTACACCTTC. V usage is TRBV6-5 and J usage is TRBJ1-2, with 10 bases aligning to TRBD1. CDR3 length: 16 residues. CDR1 and CDR2 from the germline V gene are MNHEY and SVGAGI. V shed 3 bases and J 4 bases; nucleotides not matched to a gene: 8.